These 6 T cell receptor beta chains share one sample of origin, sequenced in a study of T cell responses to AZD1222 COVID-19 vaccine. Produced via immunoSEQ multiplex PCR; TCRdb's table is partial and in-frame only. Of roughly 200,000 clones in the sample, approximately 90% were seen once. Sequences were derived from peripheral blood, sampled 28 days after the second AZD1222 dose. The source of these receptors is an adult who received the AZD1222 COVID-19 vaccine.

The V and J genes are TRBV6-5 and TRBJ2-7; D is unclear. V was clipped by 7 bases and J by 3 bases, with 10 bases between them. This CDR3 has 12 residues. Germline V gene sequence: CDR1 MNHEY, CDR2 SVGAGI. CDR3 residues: CASILDNYEQYF. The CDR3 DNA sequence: TGTGCCAGCATTCTAGACAACTACGAGCAGTACTTC.

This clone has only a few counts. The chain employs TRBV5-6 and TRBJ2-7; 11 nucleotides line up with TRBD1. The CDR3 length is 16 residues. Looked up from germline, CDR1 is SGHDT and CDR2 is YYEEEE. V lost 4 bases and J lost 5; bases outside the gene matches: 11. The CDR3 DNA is TGTGCCAGCAGCGGGGGACAGGGGGTCCTCTACGACGAGCAGTACTTC. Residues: CASSGGQGVLYDEQYF. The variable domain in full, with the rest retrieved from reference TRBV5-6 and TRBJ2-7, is DAGVTQSPTHLIKTRGQQVTLRCSPKSGHDTVSWYQQALGQGPQFIFQYYEEEERQRGNFPDRFSGHQFPNYSSELNVNALLLGDSALYLCASSGGQGVLYDEQYFGPGTRLTVT.

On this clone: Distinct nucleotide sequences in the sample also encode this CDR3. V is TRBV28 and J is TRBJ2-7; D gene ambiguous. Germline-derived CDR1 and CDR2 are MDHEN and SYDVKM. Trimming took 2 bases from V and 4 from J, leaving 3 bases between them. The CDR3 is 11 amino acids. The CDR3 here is CASSLRYEQYF. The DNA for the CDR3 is TGTGCCAGCAGTTTACGGTACGAGCAGTACTTC.

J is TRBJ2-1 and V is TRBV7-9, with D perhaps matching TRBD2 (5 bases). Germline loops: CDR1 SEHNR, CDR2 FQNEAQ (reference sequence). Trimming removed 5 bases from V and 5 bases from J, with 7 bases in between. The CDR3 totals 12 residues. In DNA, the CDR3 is TGTGCCAGCAGCCATAGCGACAATGAGCAGTTCTTC. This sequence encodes CASSHSDNEQFF.

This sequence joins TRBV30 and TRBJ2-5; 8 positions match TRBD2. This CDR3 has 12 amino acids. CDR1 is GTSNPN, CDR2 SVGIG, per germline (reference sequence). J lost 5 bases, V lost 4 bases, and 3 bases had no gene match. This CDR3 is CAWTSGRETQYF. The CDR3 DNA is TGTGCCTGGACTAGCGGGCGGGAGACCCAGTACTTC.

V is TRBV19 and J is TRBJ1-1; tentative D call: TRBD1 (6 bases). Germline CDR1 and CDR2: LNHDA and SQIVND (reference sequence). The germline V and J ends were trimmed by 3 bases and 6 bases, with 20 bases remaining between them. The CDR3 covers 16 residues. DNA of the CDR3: TGTGCCAGTAGTATTCCCGGGACACCGGTTGGGGCTGAAGCTTTCTTT. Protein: CASSIPGTPVGAEAFF.